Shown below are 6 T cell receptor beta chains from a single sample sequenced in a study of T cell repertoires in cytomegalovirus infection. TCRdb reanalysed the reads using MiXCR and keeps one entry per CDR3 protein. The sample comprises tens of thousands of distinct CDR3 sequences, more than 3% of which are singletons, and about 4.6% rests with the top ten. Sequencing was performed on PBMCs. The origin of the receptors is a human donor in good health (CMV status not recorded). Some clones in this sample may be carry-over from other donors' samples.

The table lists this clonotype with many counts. Here the CDR3 reads CASSEFWDRFTSGGNYEQYF. DNA for the CDR3: TGCGCCAGCAGTGAGTTCTGGGACAGGTTTACTAGCGGGGGAAACTACGAGCAGTACTTC. The chain recombines TRBV10-2 with TRBJ2-7; 11 positions agree with TRBD2. Germline CDR1 and CDR2: WSHSY and SAAADI. V was clipped by 1 base and J by 3 bases; unmatched bases: 17. The CDR3 runs 20 residues.

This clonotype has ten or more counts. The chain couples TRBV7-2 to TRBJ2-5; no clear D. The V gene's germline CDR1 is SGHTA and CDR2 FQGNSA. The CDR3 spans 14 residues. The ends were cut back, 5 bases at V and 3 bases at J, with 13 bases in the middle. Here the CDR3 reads CASSVGYTKETQYF. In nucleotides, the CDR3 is TGTGCCAGCAGCGTAGGATATACGAAAGAGACCCAGTACTTC.

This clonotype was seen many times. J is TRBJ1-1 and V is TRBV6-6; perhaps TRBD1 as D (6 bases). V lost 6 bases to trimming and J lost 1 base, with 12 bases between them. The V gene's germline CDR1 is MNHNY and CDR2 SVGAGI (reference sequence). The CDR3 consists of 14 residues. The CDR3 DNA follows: TGTGCCAGCAGCCCCCGGGACAAGAACACTGAAGCTTTCTTT. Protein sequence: CASSPRDKNTEAFF.

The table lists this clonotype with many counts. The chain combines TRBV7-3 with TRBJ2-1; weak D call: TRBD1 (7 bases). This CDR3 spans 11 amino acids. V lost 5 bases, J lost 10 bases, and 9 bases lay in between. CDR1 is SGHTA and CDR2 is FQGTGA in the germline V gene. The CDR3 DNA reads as TGTGCCAGCAGCCCAGGGGGGGAGCAGTTCTTC. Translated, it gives CASSPGGEQFF.

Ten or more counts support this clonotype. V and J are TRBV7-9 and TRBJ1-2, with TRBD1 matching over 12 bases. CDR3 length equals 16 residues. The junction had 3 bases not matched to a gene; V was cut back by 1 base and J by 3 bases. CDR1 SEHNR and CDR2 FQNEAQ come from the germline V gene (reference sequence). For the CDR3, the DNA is TGTGCCAGCAGCTTAGATGGGACAGGGGGCGACTATGGCTACACCTTC. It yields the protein CASSLDGTGGDYGYTF.

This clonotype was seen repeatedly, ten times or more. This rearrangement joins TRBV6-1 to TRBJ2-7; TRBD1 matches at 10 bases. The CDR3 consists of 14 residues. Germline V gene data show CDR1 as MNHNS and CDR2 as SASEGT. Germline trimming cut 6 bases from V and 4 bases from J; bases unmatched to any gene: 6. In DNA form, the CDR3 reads TGTGCCAGCAGCCGGGACAGGGGAATTTACGAGCAGTACTTC. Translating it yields CASSRDRGIYEQYF.